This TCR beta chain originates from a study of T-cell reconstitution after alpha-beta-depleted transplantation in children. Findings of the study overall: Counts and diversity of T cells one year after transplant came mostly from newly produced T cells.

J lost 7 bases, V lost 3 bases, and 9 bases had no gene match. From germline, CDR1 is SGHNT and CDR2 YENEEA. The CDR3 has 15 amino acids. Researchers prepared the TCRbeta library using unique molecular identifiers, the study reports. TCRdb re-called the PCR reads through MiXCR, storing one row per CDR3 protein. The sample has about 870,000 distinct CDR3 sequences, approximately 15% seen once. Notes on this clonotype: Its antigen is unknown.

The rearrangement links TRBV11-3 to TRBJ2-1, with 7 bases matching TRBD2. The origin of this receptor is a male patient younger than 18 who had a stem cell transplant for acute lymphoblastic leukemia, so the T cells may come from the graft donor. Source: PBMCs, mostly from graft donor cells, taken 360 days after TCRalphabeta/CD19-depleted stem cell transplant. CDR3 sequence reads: CASSFRTSRANEQFF. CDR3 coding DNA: TGTGCCAGCAGCTTCCGGACTAGTCGGGCAAATGAGCAGTTCTTC.